This passage covers 22 T cell receptor beta chains from one sample sequenced in a study of blood T cell repertoires in COVID-19. Clones were read by immunoSEQ multiplex PCR, and TCRdb kept only the in-frame ones, dropping some. The sample records some 140,000 clones, over 80% being singletons. Sequencing used peripheral blood. Receptors originate from a man in his forties or fifties with active COVID-19.

J is TRBJ2-1 and V is TRBV5-1, with 11 nucleotides matching TRBD2. The V gene's germline CDR1 is SGHRS and CDR2 YFSETQ. This CDR3 has 16 residues. The trim removed 3 bases at V and 5 bases at J, leaving 7 bases unmatched. This chain's CDR3 is CASSSLLAGGNNEQFF. The CDR3 DNA reads TGCGCCAGCAGCTCTCTCCTAGCGGGGGGAAACAATGAGCAGTTCTTC. Combining the CDR3 with reference TRBV5-1 and TRBJ2-1 gives the whole variable domain KAGVTQTPRYLIKTRGQQVTLSCSPISGHRSVSWYQQTPGQGLQFLFEYFSETQRNKGNFPGRFSGRQFSNSRSEMNVSTLELGDSALYLCASSSLLAGGNNEQFFGPGTRLTVL.

The rearrangement uses TRBV5-8 and TRBJ2-3, with 7 bases that match TRBD1. CDR3 size: 13 residues. The trim removed 2 bases at V and 4 bases at J, leaving 1 base unmatched. Germline V gives CDR1 SGHTS, CDR2 YDEGEE. Written as DNA, the CDR3 is TGTGCCAGCAGCTTAGGGGGCCCAGATACGCAGTATTTT. This encodes CASSLGGPDTQYF.

The J gene is TRBJ2-6, the V gene TRBV12-5; D not certain. CDR1 and CDR2 from the germline V gene are LGHNT and FRNRAP. This CDR3 is built from 15 residues. V shed 4 bases and J shed 0 bases, with 7 bases lying between them. CDR3 loop: CASGSGSSGANVLTF. CDR3 DNA: TGTGCTAGTGGTTCCGGTTCCTCTGGGGCCAACGTCCTGACTTTC.

CDR3: CASSLSGQYSNQPQHF. The CDR3 DNA is TGTGCCAGTAGCCTTTCGGGACAGTATAGCAATCAGCCCCAGCATTTT. This chain uses TRBV19 with TRBJ1-5, with 7 bases matching TRBD1. J gave up 0 bases and V 6 bases, and 8 bases lay outside the gene matches. The CDR3 contains 16 residues. Per the germline V gene, CDR1 is LNHDA and CDR2 is SQIVND (reference sequence).

The gene calls are TRBV9 and TRBJ1-3, with D possibly being TRBD1 (5 bases). The CDR3 runs to 15 residues. Germline CDR1 SGDLS, CDR2 YYNGEE. V dropped 0 bases and J dropped 4 bases, with 11 bases sitting between them. The CDR3 region has the DNA TGTGCCAGCAGCGTAGGCGGGGGGAAAGGAAACACCATATATTTT. This codes for CASSVGGGKGNTIYF.

The chain carries TRBV6-2 or TRBV6-3 and TRBJ1-2; 10 positions agree with TRBD1. Per the germline V gene, CDR1 is MNHEY and CDR2 is SVGEGT. V was pared by 6 bases and J by 6 bases, with 10 bases of the junction left unmatched. The CDR3 covers 15 residues. CDR3 bases: TGTGCCAGCAGCGAAGGGGACAGGGGATGGGATGGCTACACCTTC. This translates into CASSEGDRGWDGYTF.

The V and J genes are TRBV29-1 and TRBJ1-1; 8 bases line up with TRBD1. Germline trimming cut 3 bases from V and 0 bases from J; bases unmatched to any gene: 3. CDR1 and CDR2 (germline): SQVTM, ANQGSEA. The CDR3 runs 14 residues. The CDR3 loop reads CSVDDRGMNTEAFF. DNA of the CDR3: TGCAGCGTTGATGACAGGGGCATGAACACTGAAGCTTTCTTT.

The chain has TRBV5-1 and TRBJ2-5; no clear D. V gave up 4 bases and J gave up 0 bases, with 7 bases separating them. Germline CDR1 SGHRS, CDR2 YFSETQ. CDR3 size: 13 residues. CDR3 protein: CASSKTHQETQYF. The CDR3 DNA is TGCGCCAGCAGCAAGACTCACCAAGAGACCCAGTACTTC.

There are a few counts of this clone. This chain links TRBV5-1 with TRBJ2-7, with D possibly matching TRBD2 (5 bases). Trimming took off 4 bases at V and 11 bases at J, with 19 bases between the two ends. The germline V gene has CDR1 SGHRS and CDR2 YFSETQ. The CDR3 loop spans 13 amino acids. In DNA, the CDR3 is TGCGCCAGCAGCCCGGCGGTGGGGTACGGGGAGTACTTC. Translated, it gives CASSPAVGYGEYF.

The chain combines TRBV7-2 with TRBJ1-2; D gene unclear. The V and J ends lost 4 bases and 8 bases respectively, with 11 bases between them. The CDR3 length is 12 residues. CDR1 and CDR2 from the germline V gene are SGHTA and FQGNSA. The CDR3 protein is CASSSPPEGYTF. CDR3 sequence (DNA): TGTGCCAGCAGCTCCCCTCCGGAGGGCTACACCTTC.

The chain couples TRBV30 to TRBJ2-1; 14 bases are a match to TRBD2. After removal of 0 bases from V and 0 bases from J, the junction contained 13 bases not matched to a gene. Looked up from germline, CDR1 is GTSNPN and CDR2 is SVGIG (reference sequence). This CDR3 comprises 21 residues. CDR3 sequence: CAWSVSFGTSGGRSSYNEQFF. CDR3 coding DNA: TGTGCCTGGAGTGTATCGTTTGGGACTAGCGGGGGAAGGAGCTCCTACAATGAGCAGTTCTTC. The whole variable domain, remainder taken from reference TRBV30 and TRBJ2-1, is SQTIHQWPATLVQPVGSPLSLECTVEGTSNPNLYWYRQAAGRGLQLLFYSVGIGQISSEVPQNLSASRPQDRQFILSSKKLLLSDSGFYLCAWSVSFGTSGGRSSYNEQFFGPGTRLTVL.

This chain connects TRBV5-1 to TRBJ2-5; D may be TRBD2 (6 bases). From germline, CDR1 is SGHRS and CDR2 YFSETQ. V was shortened by 6 bases and J by 5 bases, with 14 bases between the two germline ends. The CDR3 loop spans 13 amino acids. The chain's CDR3 is CASNFGSAETQYF. DNA for the CDR3: TGCGCCAGCAATTTCGGGAGTGCGGAGACCCAGTACTTC.

The V and J genes are TRBV13 and TRBJ1-1; D might be TRBD1 (5 bases). Germline V lookup: CDR1 PRHDT, CDR2 FYEKMQ (reference sequence). With 3 bases removed from V and 11 bases from J, the gap between germline ends came to 16 bases. The CDR3 runs 13 residues. Written as DNA, the CDR3 is TGTGCCAGCAGCTTTGGGGCCGTGCGGGGTGCTTTCTTT. The encoded protein is CASSFGAVRGAFF.

This chain joins TRBV9 and TRBJ1-3, with 7 bases fitting TRBD1. Germline loops: CDR1 SGDLS, CDR2 YYNGEE. CDR3 length equals 15 residues. V shed 3 bases, J shed 4 bases, and the junction held 7 bases outside the gene matches. The CDR3: CASSAPGTVGNTIYF. For the CDR3, the DNA is TGTGCCAGCAGCGCCCCAGGGACAGTAGGAAACACCATATATTTT.

The chain employs TRBV7-6 and TRBJ1-1; possible D gene TRBD1, 6 bases. CDR1 and CDR2 (germline): SGHVS, FNYEAQ. The CDR3 has 15 amino acids. With 5 bases removed from V and 1 base from J, the gap between germline ends came to 14 bases. The CDR3 protein is CASSPPPTGNTEAFF. For the CDR3, the DNA is TGTGCCAGCAGCCCCCCTCCGACAGGGAACACTGAAGCTTTCTTT.

This chain connects TRBV5-1 to TRBJ2-7; 13 bases are a match to TRBD2. The germline V gene has CDR1 SGHRS and CDR2 YFSETQ. CDR3 length: 15 amino acids. After removal of 3 bases from V and 3 bases from J, the junction contained 3 bases not matched to a gene. The CDR3, as DNA: TGCGCCAGCAGCTCTAGACTAGCGGGGGGCTACGAGCAGTACTTC. Its translation is CASSSRLAGGYEQYF.

This clone showed up just once. In nucleotides, the CDR3 is TGTGCCAGCATGGAAATAGCGGGGTCTCTAGGGGAGCTGTTTTTT. Protein sequence: CASMEIAGSLGELFF. The rearrangement joins TRBV6-5 to TRBJ2-2; 8 nucleotides match TRBD2. CDR3 length: 15 amino acids. The germline V gene has CDR1 MNHEY and CDR2 SVGAGI. V shed 7 bases and J 8 bases; nucleotides not matched to a gene: 12.

The J gene is TRBJ2-7, the V gene TRBV7-2, with unresolved D. CDR1 and CDR2 from the germline V gene are SGHTA and FQGNSA. The germline V and J ends were trimmed by 5 bases and 0 bases, with 8 bases remaining between them. The CDR3 length is 13 residues. Written as DNA, the CDR3 is TGTGCCAGCAGCGGCGGAAACTCCTACGAGCAGTACTTC. Its translation is CASSGGNSYEQYF. The whole variable domain, remainder taken from reference TRBV7-2 and TRBJ2-7, is GAGVSQSPSNKVTEKGKDVELRCDPISGHTALYWYRQSLGQGLEFLIYFQGNSAPDKSGLPSDRFSAERTGGSVSTLTIQRTQQEDSAVYLCASSGGNSYEQYFGPGTRLTVT.

The chain's CDR3 is CASSNGGGGSPLHF. The CDR3 DNA reads TGCGCCAGCAGCAATGGGGGGGGCGGTTCACCCCTCCACTTT. This sequence joins TRBV5-1 and TRBJ1-6, with D possibly TRBD1 on 6 matching bases. V dropped 4 bases and J dropped 9 bases, with 14 bases sitting between them. The CDR3 contains 14 residues. Germline values: CDR1 SGHRS, CDR2 YFSETQ.

V usage is TRBV5-1 and J usage is TRBJ2-3; 7 nucleotides align to TRBD1. V dropped 4 bases and J dropped 6; count of bases not matched to a gene: 11. Germline V gives CDR1 SGHRS, CDR2 YFSETQ. This CDR3 spans 15 amino acids. In nucleotides, the CDR3 is TGCGCCAGCAGCCAGGGACAGTTCCGAGAGGATACGCAGTATTTT. Protein sequence: CASSQGQFREDTQYF.

This clone was observed a single time. Other DNA sequences in the sample encode the same CDR3. The chain employs TRBV18 and TRBJ1-1; D remains unclear. CDR1 is KGHSH, CDR2 LQKENI, per germline. The CDR3 contains 14 residues. Trimming removed 0 bases at V and 0 bases at J, with 5 bases between. The CDR3 sequence: CASSPPSVNTEAFF. CDR3 DNA: TGTGCCAGCTCACCACCGAGCGTGAACACTGAAGCTTTCTTT.

The chain uses TRBV6-5 and TRBJ1-5; 10 bases agree with TRBD1. CDR3 length: 14 amino acids. Germline V gene sequence: CDR1 MNHEY, CDR2 SVGAGI. V dropped 6 bases and J dropped 6; count of bases not matched to a gene: 5. The DNA for the CDR3 is TGTGCCAGCAGACCCGGGACAGGGGCTCAGCCCCAGCATTTT. This gives the protein CASRPGTGAQPQHF.